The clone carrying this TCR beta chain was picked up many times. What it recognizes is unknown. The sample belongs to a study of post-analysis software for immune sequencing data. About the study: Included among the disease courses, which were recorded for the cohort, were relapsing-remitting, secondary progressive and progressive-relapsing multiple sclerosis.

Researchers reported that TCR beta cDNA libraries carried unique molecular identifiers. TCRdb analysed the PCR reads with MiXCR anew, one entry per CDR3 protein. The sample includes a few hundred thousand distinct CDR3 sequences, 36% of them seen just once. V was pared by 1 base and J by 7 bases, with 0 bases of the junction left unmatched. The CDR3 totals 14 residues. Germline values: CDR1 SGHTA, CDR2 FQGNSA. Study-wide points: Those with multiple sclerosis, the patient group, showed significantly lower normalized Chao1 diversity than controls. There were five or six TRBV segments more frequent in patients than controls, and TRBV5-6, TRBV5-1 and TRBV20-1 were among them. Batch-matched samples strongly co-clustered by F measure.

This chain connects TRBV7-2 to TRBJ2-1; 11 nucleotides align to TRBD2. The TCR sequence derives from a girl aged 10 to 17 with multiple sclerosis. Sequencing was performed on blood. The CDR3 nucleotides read TGTGCCAGCAGCTTAGTAGCGGGAGGGAATGAGCAGTTCTTC. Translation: CASSLVAGGNEQFF.